The present T cell receptor (beta chain) was sequenced within a study of technical replicates of blood from several donors. Some clones are missing from TCRdb's copy, which holds only in-frame ones; the method was immunoSEQ multiplex PCR. The sample holds tens of thousands of clones, roughly 95% seen once. Sequenced input: T cells isolated from PBMCs. This clonotype was sampled from a human donor in good health.

CDR3 nucleotides: TGTGCCAGTAGTATCTTCTTGGGGGCATCCTCGAACACTGAAGCTTTCTTT. This sequence encodes CASSIFLGASSNTEAFF. This sequence joins TRBV19 and TRBJ1-1; maybe TRBD1 (6 bases). CDR1 and CDR2 from the germline V gene are LNHDA and SQIVND (reference sequence). The CDR3 spans 17 residues. Trimming left V 3 bases short and J 1 base short, with 18 bases between.